This T cell receptor (beta chain) was identified in a study of cytomegalovirus exposure and HLA in healthy donors. The PCR had 60 Vbeta and 13 Jbeta primers. Method: immunoSEQ multiplex PCR; TCRdb's copy keeps in-frame clones and lacks some. Of roughly 120,000 clones detected, about 80% appear once; the ten largest clones hold about 2.5%. This CDR3 has 16 amino acids. Germline CDR1 and CDR2: SGHTA and FQGTGA. Germline trimming cut 3 bases from V and 4 bases from J; bases unmatched to any gene: 7. This receptor was obtained from a man aged 30 to 39 in good health and CMV-seronegative. Sequencing was performed on PBMCs. V gene TRBV7-3 combines with J gene TRBJ2-2, with 8 bases that match TRBD2. CDR3 in DNA: TGTGCCAGCAGCTTGCAACCTAGCGGGTCCACCGGGGAGCTGTTTTTT. This gives the protein CASSLQPSGSTGELFF.